This T cell receptor beta chain was retrieved from a study of metastatic and nonmetastatic thyroid tumors. The wider study: Comparative analysis of repertoires was undertaken across blood and tumor or nodule tissue obtained from malignant and benign thyroid patients.

This CDR3 has 16 residues. Trimming stripped 5 bases from V and 2 bases from J, with 16 bases between. CDR1 is MNHEY, CDR2 SMNVEV, per germline (reference sequence). By frequency in the sample, this clone is medium-sized. Thyroid surgery had not been preceded by any treatment in any patient. In the original workflow: In papillary thyroid cancer, a distant-metastasis classifier was built using CDR3 differences across clinicopathological groups. TCRdb reassembled clones from the PCR reads with MiXCR. Clone size and V and J calls follow TCRdb, not the original study. Seen here are about 5,600 clones, 30% to 35% observed once, and the top ten hold roughly 20%.

Material for sequencing was adjacent normal tissue. The chain uses TRBV27 and TRBJ2-1; a possible D gene is TRBD2 (7 bases). The receptor was derived from a female donor with papillary thyroid cancer or a benign thyroid nodule (not recorded which). Some clones in this sample may be carry-over from other donors' samples. The CDR3 loop is CASSPHTGGPYNEQFF. Here the CDR3 DNA reads TGTGCCAGCAGTCCCCATACGGGGGGCCCCTACAATGAGCAGTTCTTC.